The 31 T cell receptor beta chains below were found in one sample sequenced in a study of STAT5B mutations in CD4+ large granular lymphocyte leukemia. Using immunoSEQ multiplex PCR, the repertoire was profiled, and TCRdb retains in-frame clones only, with some absent. The sample holds approximately 31,000 clones, about two thirds seen once. The sample comprised CD4+ T cells from blood buffy coats. The receptors were gathered from a human donor in good health.

The chain uses TRBV30 and TRBJ2-5; 12 nucleotides agree with TRBD2. V trimming: 2 bases; J trimming: 8 bases; junction bases outside the gene matches: 3. The CDR3 spans 13 residues. Germline CDR1 and CDR2: GTSNPN and SVGIG (reference sequence). CDR3 loop: CAWSLAGGPTQYF. CDR3 nucleotides: TGTGCCTGGAGTCTAGCGGGGGGGCCAACCCAGTACTTC.

The DNA for the CDR3 is TGTGCCAGCAGCTTAGGGTCAGGGCCAGTCTACGAGCAGTACTTC. Its translation: CASSLGSGPVYEQYF. The chain carries TRBV11-2 and TRBJ2-7; D is possibly TRBD1 (5 bases). The V gene's germline CDR1 is SGHAT and CDR2 FQNNGV. The CDR3 runs to 15 residues. The V gene lost 1 base and the J gene lost 3 bases, with 13 bases spanning the gap.

The chain employs TRBV28 and TRBJ2-7, with D uncertain. In germline, CDR1 is MDHEN, CDR2 SYDVKM. This CDR3 is 13 amino acids long. The V end was cut by 6 bases, the J end by 0 bases, with 9 bases between. The CDR3 loop reads CASRRPSSYEQYF. CDR3 coding DNA: TGTGCCAGCAGGCGGCCGAGCTCCTACGAGCAGTACTTC.

The V and J genes are TRBV18 and TRBJ2-7, with D possibly TRBD2 on 6 matching bases. V dropped 4 bases and J dropped 2 bases, with 12 bases sitting between them. CDR3 length: 14 amino acids. From germline, CDR1 is KGHSH and CDR2 LQKENI. In DNA form, the CDR3 reads TGTGCCAGCTCACTCCCTGGGAGGCCCTACGAGCAGTACTTC. Its translation: CASSLPGRPYEQYF.

The V call is TRBV4-3, the J call TRBJ1-4, with 8 bases matching TRBD1. V lost 0 bases, J lost 8 bases, and 8 bases stayed unmatched. In germline, CDR1 is LGHNA, CDR2 YSLEER. This CDR3 region has 16 residues. The CDR3 region has the DNA TGCGCCAGCAGCCAAGACGTCAGGACAGGGCGGGAAAAACTGTTTTTT. Its protein product is CASSQDVRTGREKLFF.

In regard to this clone: The junction differs from germline at one of its ends, possibly a read error. CDR3 protein: CASSLEGIRLNGYTF. CDR3 coding DNA: TGTGCCAGCAGCTTGGAAGGGATACGGCTTAATGGCTACACCTTC. The chain employs TRBV5-3 and TRBJ1-2, with D unresolved. Being an ORF, TRBV5-3 has a function that is uncertain. This CDR3 is 15 amino acids long.

The chain has TRBV6-5 and TRBJ1-5; D is ambiguous. Germline V gives CDR1 MNHEY, CDR2 SVGAGI. The V and J ends lost 6 bases and 3 bases respectively, with 6 bases between them. This CDR3 has 12 residues. This CDR3 reads CASRAANQPQHF. The CDR3 DNA sequence: TGTGCCAGCAGGGCAGCCAATCAGCCCCAGCATTTT.

This chain uses TRBV7-3 with TRBJ2-3; 8 positions agree with TRBD2. V was pared by 0 bases and J by 0 bases, with 5 bases of the junction left unmatched. CDR1 and CDR2 from the germline V gene are SGHTA and FQGTGA. This CDR3 is built from 17 residues. The CDR3 DNA sequence: TGTGCCAGCAGCTTAACCCCGCGGGGGGCGAGCACAGATACGCAGTATTTT. This encodes CASSLTPRGASTDTQYF.

The chain links TRBV5-1 to TRBJ2-7; TRBD2 agrees at 9 bases. V shed 1 base and J 2 bases; nucleotides not matched to a gene: 7. This CDR3 is built from 16 residues. Germline V gene data show CDR1 as SGHRS and CDR2 as YFSETQ. CDR3 protein: CASSLSPSGTPYEQYF. The CDR3 DNA follows: TGCGCCAGCAGCTTGAGTCCTAGCGGGACACCCTACGAGCAGTACTTC.

The rearrangement uses TRBV6-6 and TRBJ1-2; D unresolved. Per the germline V gene, CDR1 is MNHNY and CDR2 is SVGAGI (reference sequence). The CDR3 covers 13 residues. Between the trimmed V and J ends, which lost 7 bases and 2 bases, there was a span of 11 bases. The CDR3 nucleotides read TGTGCCAGCACCCTTGGGCAGAACTATGGCTACACCTTC. It codes for CASTLGQNYGYTF.

The genes are TRBV5-1 and TRBJ1-3; TRBD1 is a possible D gene (5 bases). The germline V gene encodes CDR1 SGHRS and CDR2 YFSETQ. The CDR3 is made up of 16 amino acids. The ends were cut back, 4 bases at V and 0 bases at J, with 14 bases in the middle. The CDR3 loop reads CASSLGASHSGNTIYF. The CDR3 nucleotides read TGCGCCAGCAGCCTCGGGGCTTCCCACTCTGGAAACACCATATATTTT.

The chain links TRBV5-6 to TRBJ2-1, with unresolved D. From germline, CDR1 is SGHDT and CDR2 YYEEEE. V dropped 0 bases and J dropped 0 bases, with 1 base sitting between them. The CDR3 length is 13 residues. CDR3 in amino acids: CASSLGSYNEQFF. In DNA form, the CDR3 reads TGTGCCAGCAGCTTGGGCTCCTACAATGAGCAGTTCTTC.

The chain uses TRBV9 and TRBJ2-5, with D possibly being TRBD1 (6 bases). From germline, CDR1 is SGDLS and CDR2 YYNGEE. V lost 0 bases and J lost 5, with 14 bases in between. The length of the CDR3 is 15 residues. The CDR3 is CASSVELTGGETQYF. CDR3 in DNA: TGTGCCAGCAGCGTAGAGTTGACAGGCGGGGAGACCCAGTACTTC.

The chain is built from TRBV7-9 and TRBJ1-3; possibly TRBD1 for D (5 bases). Trimming took off 5 bases at V and 0 bases at J, with 11 bases between the two ends. Per the germline V gene, CDR1 is SEHNR and CDR2 is FQNEAQ (reference sequence). The CDR3 extends over 15 amino acids. The CDR3: CASSGGSLSGNTIYF. The CDR3 coding sequence is TGTGCCAGCAGCGGGGGGAGTCTCTCTGGAAACACCATATATTTT.

The rearrangement joins TRBV5-1 to TRBJ1-2; no firm D call. This CDR3 is built from 14 residues. V was trimmed by 2 bases and J by 0 bases, leaving 8 bases between them. The V gene's germline CDR1 is SGHRS and CDR2 YFSETQ. This CDR3 is CASSFSATNYGYTF. CDR3 nucleotide sequence: TGCGCCAGCAGCTTTTCCGCGACTAACTATGGCTACACCTTC.

This clone was counted only a few times. The gene calls are TRBV4-1 and TRBJ1-2; 9 nucleotides match TRBD1. This CDR3 region has 15 residues. V lost 0 bases, J lost 4 bases, and 3 bases stayed unmatched. Per the germline V gene, CDR1 is MGHRA and CDR2 is YSYEKL. The CDR3 DNA is TGCGCCAGCAGCCAAGATCAGGGACAGGGCTATGGCTACACCTTC. This translates into CASSQDQGQGYGYTF.

This rearrangement joins TRBV5-1 to TRBJ2-7; perhaps TRBD1 as D (6 bases). With 4 bases removed from V and 4 bases from J, the gap between germline ends came to 24 bases. The length of the CDR3 is 17 residues. Germline values: CDR1 SGHRS, CDR2 YFSETQ. In nucleotides, the CDR3 is TGCGCCAGCAGCCCGCAGTTTGGGGGCGCAGGTGGGTACGAGCAGTACTTC. The encoded protein is CASSPQFGGAGGYEQYF.

J is TRBJ2-5 and V is TRBV7-6; 12 bases match TRBD1. The CDR3 runs 16 residues. CDR1 SGHVS and CDR2 FNYEAQ come from the germline V gene. With 5 bases clipped from V and 5 bases from J, the junction kept 9 bases outside the gene matches. CDR3 sequence: CASSPQGQGARETQYF. The CDR3 nucleotides are TGTGCCAGCAGCCCACAGGGACAGGGGGCGCGGGAGACCCAGTACTTC.

The CDR3 sequence is CASSGTSFSETQYF. The CDR3 DNA reads TGTGCCAGCAGCGGGACTAGTTTCTCGGAGACCCAGTACTTC. The chain joins TRBV5-4 to TRBJ2-5, with 8 bases that match TRBD2. The germline CDR1 and CDR2 sequences are SGHNT and YYREEE (reference sequence). With V trimmed by 4 bases and J by 5 bases, 7 bases remained unmatched. The CDR3 covers 14 residues.

This clone has a handful of counts. This chain joins TRBV6-6 and TRBJ1-5, with no clear D. CDR3 length equals 14 residues. V lost 5 bases and J 3 bases, leaving 11 bases between the germline ends. The V gene's germline CDR1 is MNHNY and CDR2 SVGAGI (reference sequence). The CDR3 is CASSTGNDNQPQHF. CDR3 in DNA: TGTGCCAGCAGTACTGGGAACGACAATCAGCCCCAGCATTTT.

The V and J genes are TRBV6-6 and TRBJ1-2; D may be TRBD1 (5 bases). The ends were cut back, 5 bases at V and 3 bases at J, with 13 bases in the middle. There are 14 residues in the CDR3. CDR1 is MNHNY, CDR2 SVGAGI, per germline (reference sequence). The CDR3 region is CASSASGTDYGYTF. CDR3 DNA: TGTGCCAGCAGTGCCTCCGGGACGGACTATGGCTACACCTTC.

The rearrangement uses TRBV7-2 and TRBJ2-3; D is unresolved. V was cut by 1 base and J by 1 base, with 6 bases left in between. Germline V gene sequence: CDR1 SGHTA, CDR2 FQGNSA. CDR3 length: 14 amino acids. CDR3 region: CASSLGPGTDTQYF. In DNA form, the CDR3 reads TGTGCCAGCAGCTTAGGCCCCGGCACAGATACGCAGTATTTT.

The chain has TRBV5-6 and TRBJ1-1; D gene uncertain. The CDR3 totals 12 residues. V was pared by 4 bases and J by 6 bases, with 10 bases between. The germline V gene has CDR1 SGHDT and CDR2 YYEEEE. CDR3 amino acids: CASSRGRAEAFF. CDR3 sequence (DNA): TGTGCCAGCAGCCGCGGGAGGGCTGAAGCTTTCTTT.

This clone was seen more than once but under ten times. The rearrangement uses TRBV30 and TRBJ1-4, with 7 bases that match TRBD1. The V segment lost 3 bases and the J segment 13 bases; nucleotides outside the gene matches: 5. The CDR3 has 11 amino acids. The V gene's germline CDR1 is GTSNPN and CDR2 SVGIG (reference sequence). As DNA, the CDR3 is TGTGCCTGGAGCACAGGGGCTGGACTGTTTTTT. Encoded protein: CAWSTGAGLFF. The full variable domain, completed using reference TRBV30 and TRBJ1-4, is SQTIHQWPATLVQPVGSPLSLECTVEGTSNPNLYWYRQAAGRGLQLLFYSVGIGQISSEVPQNLSASRPQDRQFILSSKKLLLSDSGFYLCAWSTGAGLFFGSGTQLSVL.

J is TRBJ2-7 and V is TRBV5-1, with D possibly TRBD1 on 6 matching bases. Trimming took off 3 bases at V and 2 bases at J, with 24 bases between the two ends. The CDR3 runs 18 residues. In germline, CDR1 is SGHRS, CDR2 YFSETQ. CDR3 nucleotides: TGCGCCAGCAGCTCAGCCCGCCAAGGTCGTTCAGGGGCCTACGAGCAGTACTTC. Its translation: CASSSARQGRSGAYEQYF.

The chain employs TRBV9 and TRBJ2-3; TRBD2 matches 7 bases. V was clipped by 4 bases and J by 2 bases; unmatched bases: 10. This CDR3 is built from 16 residues. Germline CDR1 is SGDLS and CDR2 is YYNGEE. In nucleotides, the CDR3 is TGTGCCAGCAGCATCCGCCCTAGCGGACTCACAGATACGCAGTATTTT. This sequence encodes CASSIRPSGLTDTQYF.

The chain employs TRBV15 and TRBJ2-5, with 10 bases fitting TRBD1. The junction had 14 bases not matched to a gene; V was cut back by 5 bases and J by 5 bases. In germline, CDR1 is LNHNV, CDR2 YYDKDF (reference sequence). The CDR3 runs 17 residues. CDR3 amino acids: CATSAEIGGQGLETQYF. Here the CDR3 DNA reads TGTGCCACCAGCGCGGAGATCGGGGGACAGGGGCTGGAGACCCAGTACTTC.

This clone has only one observation. The chain has TRBV18 and TRBJ1-1; D uncertain. Per germline, CDR1 KGHSH and CDR2 LQKENI. The CDR3 runs 14 residues. Trimming took 2 bases from V and 1 from J, leaving 8 bases between them. Written as DNA, the CDR3 is TGTGCCAGCTCACCATCGGGTAGGAACACTGAAGCTTTCTTT. This translates into CASSPSGRNTEAFF.

With respect to this clone: One end of the junction is discordant with germline, which a read error may explain. The chain carries TRBV7-7 and TRBJ1-3; 10 bases are shared with TRBD1. The CDR3 extends over 15 amino acids. In germline, CDR1 is SSHAT, CDR2 FNYEAQ (reference sequence). The CDR3: CASSLSGTGADTIYF. The CDR3 DNA is TGTGCTAGCAGCTTATCGGGGACAGGGGCGGACACCATATATTTT. The variable domain in full, with the rest retrieved from reference TRBV7-7 and TRBJ1-3, is GAGVSQSPRYKVTKRGQDVTLRCDPISSHATLYWYQQALGQGPEFLTYFNYEAQPDKSGLPSDRFSAERPEGSISTLTIQRTEQRDSAMYRCASSLSGTGADTIYFGEGSWLTVV.

This chain links TRBV5-1 with TRBJ1-6, with D perhaps TRBD1 (5 bases). This CDR3 comprises 16 residues. The germline CDR1 and CDR2 sequences are SGHRS and YFSETQ. Trimming stripped 4 bases from V and 4 bases from J, with 15 bases between. In nucleotides, the CDR3 is TGCGCCAGCAGCCAGGACACAGTTGAGTATAATTCACCCCTCCACTTT. Translated, it gives CASSQDTVEYNSPLHF.

The chain has TRBV6-6 and TRBJ2-5; D unresolved. Germline V gene sequence: CDR1 MNHNY, CDR2 SVGAGI (reference sequence). The CDR3 contains 15 residues. Trimming shortened V by 2 bases and J by 2 bases, and 12 bases separated the two germline ends. CDR3 sequence: CASSYRAGWQETQYF. For the CDR3, the DNA is TGTGCCAGCAGTTACAGGGCAGGTTGGCAAGAGACCCAGTACTTC.